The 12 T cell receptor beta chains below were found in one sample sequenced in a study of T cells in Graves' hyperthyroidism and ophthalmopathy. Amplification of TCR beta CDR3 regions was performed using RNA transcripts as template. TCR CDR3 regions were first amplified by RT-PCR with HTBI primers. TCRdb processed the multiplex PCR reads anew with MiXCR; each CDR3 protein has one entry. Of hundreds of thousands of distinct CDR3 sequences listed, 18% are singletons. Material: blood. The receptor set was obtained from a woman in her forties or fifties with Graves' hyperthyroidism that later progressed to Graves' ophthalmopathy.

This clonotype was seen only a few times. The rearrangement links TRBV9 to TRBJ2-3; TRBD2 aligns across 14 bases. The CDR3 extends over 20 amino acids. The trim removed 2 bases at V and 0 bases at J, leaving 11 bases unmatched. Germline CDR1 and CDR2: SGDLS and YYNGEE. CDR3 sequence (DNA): TGTGCCAGCAGCGTTCTAGACTCGGGACTAGCGGGGGCGAGCACAGATACGCAGTATTTT. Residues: CASSVLDSGLAGASTDTQYF.

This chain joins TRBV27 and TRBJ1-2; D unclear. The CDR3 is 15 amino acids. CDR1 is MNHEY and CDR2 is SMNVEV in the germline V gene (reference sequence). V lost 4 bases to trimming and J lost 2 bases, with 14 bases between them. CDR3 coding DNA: TGTGCCAGCAGTTGGCGGTTGGGCAGCAACTATGGCTACACCTTC. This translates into CASSWRLGSNYGYTF.

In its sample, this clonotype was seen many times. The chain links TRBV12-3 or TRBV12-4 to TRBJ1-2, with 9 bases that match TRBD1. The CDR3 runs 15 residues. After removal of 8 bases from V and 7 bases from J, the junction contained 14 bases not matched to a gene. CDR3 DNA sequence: TGTGCCAGCGGCCTTAGGGGACAGGGTATAGGTGGCTACACCTTC. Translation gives CASGLRGQGIGGYTF.

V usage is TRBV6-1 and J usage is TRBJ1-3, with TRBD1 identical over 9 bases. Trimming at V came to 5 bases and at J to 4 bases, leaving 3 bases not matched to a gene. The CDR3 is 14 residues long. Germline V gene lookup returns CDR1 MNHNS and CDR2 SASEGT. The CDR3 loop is CASSNTGGGNTIYF. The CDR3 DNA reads TGTGCCAGCAGTAATACAGGGGGCGGAAACACCATATATTTT.

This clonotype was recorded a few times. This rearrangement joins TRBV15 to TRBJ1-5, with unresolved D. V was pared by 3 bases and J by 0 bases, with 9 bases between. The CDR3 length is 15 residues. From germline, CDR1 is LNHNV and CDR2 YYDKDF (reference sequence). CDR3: CATSRARASNQPQHF. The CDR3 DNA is TGTGCCACCAGCAGGGCACGGGCTAGCAATCAGCCCCAGCATTTT.

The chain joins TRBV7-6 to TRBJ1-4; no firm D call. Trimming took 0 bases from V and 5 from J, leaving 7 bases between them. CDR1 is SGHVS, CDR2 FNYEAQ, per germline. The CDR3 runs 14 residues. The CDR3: CASSLARGNEKLFF. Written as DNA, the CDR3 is TGTGCCAGCAGCTTAGCGCGCGGAAATGAAAAACTGTTTTTT. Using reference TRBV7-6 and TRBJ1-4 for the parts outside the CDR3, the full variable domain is GAGVSQSPRYKVTKRGQDVALRCDPISGHVSLYWYRQALGQGPEFLTYFNYEAQQDKSGLPNDRFSAERPEGSISTLTIQRTEQRDSAMYRCASSLARGNEKLFFGSGTQLSVL.

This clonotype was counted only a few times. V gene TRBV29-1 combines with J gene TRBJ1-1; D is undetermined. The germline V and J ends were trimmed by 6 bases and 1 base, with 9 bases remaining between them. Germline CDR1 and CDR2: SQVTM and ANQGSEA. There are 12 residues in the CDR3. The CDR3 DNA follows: TGCAGCGTCAAAGAGTGGAACACTGAAGCTTTCTTT. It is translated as CSVKEWNTEAFF.

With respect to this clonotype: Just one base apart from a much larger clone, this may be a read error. CDR3 in DNA: TGTGCCAGCAGTTTTTCGGGGGGGAACACTGAAGCTTCCTTT. Amino acids: CASSFSGGNTEASF. The chain couples TRBV12-3 or TRBV12-4 to TRBJ1-1; D is possibly TRBD1 (5 bases). There are 14 residues in the CDR3.

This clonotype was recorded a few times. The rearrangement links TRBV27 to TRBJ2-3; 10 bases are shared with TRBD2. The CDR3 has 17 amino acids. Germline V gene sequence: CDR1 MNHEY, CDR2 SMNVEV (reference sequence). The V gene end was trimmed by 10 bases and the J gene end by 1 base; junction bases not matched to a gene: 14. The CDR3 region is CATQPLAGALGTDTQYF. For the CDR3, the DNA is TGTGCCACCCAACCGCTAGCGGGGGCGCTGGGCACAGATACGCAGTATTTT.

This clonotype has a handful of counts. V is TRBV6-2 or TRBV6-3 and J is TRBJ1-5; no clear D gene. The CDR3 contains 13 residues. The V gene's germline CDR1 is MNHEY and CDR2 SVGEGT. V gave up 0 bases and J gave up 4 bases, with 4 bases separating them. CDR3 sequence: CASSYSNNQPQHF. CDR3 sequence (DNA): TGTGCCAGCAGTTACTCCAATAATCAGCCCCAGCATTTT.

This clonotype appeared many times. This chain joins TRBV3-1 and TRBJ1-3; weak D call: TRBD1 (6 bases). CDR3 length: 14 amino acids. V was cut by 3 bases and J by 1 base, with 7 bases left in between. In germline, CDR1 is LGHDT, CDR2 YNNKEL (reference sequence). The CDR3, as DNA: TGTGCCAGCAGCCAGGGGGCGTCTGGAAACACCATATATTTT. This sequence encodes CASSQGASGNTIYF.

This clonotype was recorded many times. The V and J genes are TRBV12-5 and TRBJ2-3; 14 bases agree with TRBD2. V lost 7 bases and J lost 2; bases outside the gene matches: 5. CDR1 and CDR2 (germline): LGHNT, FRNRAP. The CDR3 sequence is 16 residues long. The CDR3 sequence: CASERTSGGPTDTQYF. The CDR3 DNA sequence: TGTGCTAGTGAGCGGACTAGCGGGGGGCCCACAGATACGCAGTATTTT.